The T cell receptor beta chain under discussion was sequenced for a study of shared clonotypes between healthy human individuals. Across the study: CD4 naive cells filled three plates per donor, CD4 memory three, CD8 naive two and CD8 memory one. Overall study results and limits: Represented diversity (both genetic and exposure-history) was limited by the small number of donors. Lower generation probabilities were found for non-shared clonotypes than for those shared by all four donors.

Concerning this clone itself: What it recognizes is unknown.

This CDR3 contains 17 residues. V shed 0 bases and J 4 bases; nucleotides not matched to a gene: 4. Germline V CDR1 and CDR2: SGHVS, FQNEAQ. Several immunoSEQ plates received, in even portions, the genomic DNA of each subset. Sequencing used immunoSEQ multiplex PCR; TCRdb keeps in-frame clones, though not all of them. The data contain 2 million or so clones, 85% to 95% of them singletons. J is TRBJ2-7 and V is TRBV7-8, with 15 bases identical to TRBD2. This receptor was identified in a man aged 18-30 years in good health. The sample taken for sequencing was naive CD4+ T cells sorted from blood. Subset given: CD45RA+ positively selected. In DNA form, the CDR3 reads TGTGCCAGCAGCTTAGCCTCCGGGACTAGCGGGAGGTACGAGCAGTACTTC. It translates to CASSLASGTSGRYEQYF.